These 18 T cell receptor beta chains came from one sample sequenced in a study of shared clonotypes between healthy human individuals. Assay: immunoSEQ multiplex PCR; the TCRdb copy retains only in-frame clones and omits some. The sample lists under 200,000 clones; about 93% were seen once. Material: naive CD4+ T cells sorted from blood. As for subset: CD45RA+ positively selected. The receptors come from a woman in her twenties or thirties in good health.

The rearrangement links TRBV5-6 to TRBJ1-1, with D unclear. The CDR3 extends over 13 amino acids. Germline V lookup: CDR1 SGHDT, CDR2 YYEEEE. The V and J ends lost 4 bases and 6 bases respectively, with 13 bases between them. The CDR3 loop is CASSPLGGAEAFF. The CDR3 DNA sequence: TGTGCCAGCAGCCCCCTAGGCGGGGCTGAAGCTTTCTTT.

The chain links TRBV28 to TRBJ1-1; 9 bases match TRBD1. The germline gives CDR1 MDHEN, CDR2 SYDVKM. V lost 5 bases, J lost 4 bases, and 5 bases stayed unmatched. The CDR3 runs 14 residues. The CDR3 coding sequence is TGTGCCAGCAGTCAACAGGGGGCAGGCACTGAAGCTTTCTTT. Amino acid sequence: CASSQQGAGTEAFF.

The chain recombines TRBV5-1 with TRBJ2-5; D ambiguous. The ends were cut back, 0 bases at V and 2 bases at J, with 11 bases in the middle. The CDR3 totals 15 residues. Germline CDR1 reads SGHRS; CDR2 reads YFSETQ. CDR3 residues: CASSLGGGIQETQYF. In DNA, the CDR3 is TGCGCCAGCAGCTTGGGAGGTGGGATACAAGAGACCCAGTACTTC.

V gene TRBV11-2 combines with J gene TRBJ1-1; D call uncertain. The length of the CDR3 is 14 residues. Trimming stripped 2 bases from V and 1 base from J, with 8 bases between. The V gene's germline CDR1 is SGHAT and CDR2 FQNNGV. The CDR3 is CASSLFWKNTEAFF. Written as DNA, the CDR3 is TGTGCCAGCAGCTTATTCTGGAAGAACACTGAAGCTTTCTTT.

The V call is TRBV18, the J call TRBJ2-6; the D is unclear. The CDR3 sequence is 15 residues long. V lost 1 base, J lost 0 bases, and 4 bases lay in between. Germline V CDR1 and CDR2: KGHSH, LQKENI. In DNA form, the CDR3 reads TGTGCCAGCTCACCACGCAGCTCTGGGGCCAACGTCCTGACTTTC. Translation gives CASSPRSSGANVLTF.

V and J are TRBV5-1 and TRBJ2-7; D is unclear. CDR3 length: 14 amino acids. Germline values: CDR1 SGHRS, CDR2 YFSETQ. V shed 2 bases and J shed 6 bases, with 15 bases lying between them. The CDR3 DNA is TGCGCCAGCAGCTTTTCGCCCGAGGTTGGCGAGCAGTACTTC. Translated, it gives CASSFSPEVGEQYF. Using reference TRBV5-1 and TRBJ2-7 for the parts outside the CDR3, the full variable domain is KAGVTQTPRYLIKTRGQQVTLSCSPISGHRSVSWYQQTPGQGLQFLFEYFSETQRNKGNFPGRFSGRQFSNSRSEMNVSTLELGDSALYLCASSFSPEVGEQYFGPGTRLTVT.

V usage is TRBV5-5 and J usage is TRBJ2-7, with 7 bases matching TRBD1. The germline V gene has CDR1 SGHKS and CDR2 YYEKEE (reference sequence). Trimming cost V 3 bases and J 7 bases; bases outside gene matches: 16. The CDR3 length is 16 residues. The CDR3 spells CASSSRTGGSVYEQYF. Written as DNA, the CDR3 is TGTGCCAGCAGCTCGCGGACAGGTGGGTCGGTTTATGAGCAGTACTTC.

The chain joins TRBV7-2 to TRBJ2-2, with TRBD2 identical over 7 bases. With V trimmed by 5 bases and J by 3 bases, 12 bases remained unmatched. This CDR3 spans 17 amino acids. In germline, CDR1 is SGHTA, CDR2 FQGNSA. This chain's CDR3 is CASSPTPSSGYTGELFF. The CDR3 bases are TGTGCCAGCAGCCCCACCCCGTCTAGCGGCTACACCGGGGAGCTGTTTTTT.

This chain connects TRBV28 to TRBJ2-2; the match to TRBD2 covers 8 bases. Unmatched junction bases numbered 3, after V lost 9 bases and J lost 3 bases. The CDR3 contains 13 residues. Germline CDR1 is MDHEN and CDR2 is SYDVKM. Here the CDR3 reads CASVTSDTGELFF. CDR3 sequence (DNA): TGTGCCAGTGTGACTAGCGACACCGGGGAGCTGTTTTTT.

The V call is TRBV28, the J call TRBJ1-2; no reliable D call. Trimming removed 9 bases at V and 7 bases at J, with 9 bases between. Looked up from germline, CDR1 is MDHEN and CDR2 is SYDVKM. This CDR3 is built from 10 residues. The CDR3 loop is CASRDLGYTF. In nucleotides, the CDR3 is TGTGCCAGTAGGGATCTTGGCTACACCTTC.

As DNA, the CDR3 is TGTGCCAGTAGTATATGGCTAGCGGGAGCCCTTAACTCCTACAATGAGCAGTTCTTC. Translating it yields CASSIWLAGALNSYNEQFF. This chain uses TRBV19 with TRBJ2-1; 10 nucleotides match TRBD2. Trimming at V came to 2 bases and at J to 0 bases, leaving 10 bases not matched to a gene. There are 19 residues in the CDR3. Germline V gene data show CDR1 as LNHDA and CDR2 as SQIVND (reference sequence).

The chain has TRBV4-1 and TRBJ2-4; TRBD1 is a possible D gene (6 bases). V was clipped by 6 bases and J by 0 bases, with 18 bases between them. The CDR3 runs to 17 residues. Germline CDR1 MGHRA, CDR2 YSYEKL. CDR3 in DNA: TGCGCCAGCAGTCACAGGGAGACCCGCCTAGCCAAAAACATTCAGTACTTC. This encodes CASSHRETRLAKNIQYF.

The rearrangement uses TRBV28 and TRBJ2-7, with D tentatively TRBD1 (7 bases). V lost 2 bases to trimming and J lost 3 bases, with 14 bases between them. Germline-derived CDR1 and CDR2 are MDHEN and SYDVKM. The CDR3 is 15 amino acids. CDR3 sequence: CASSLAYRGGYEQYF. As DNA, the CDR3 is TGTGCCAGCAGTTTAGCCTACAGGGGAGGCTACGAGCAGTACTTC.

The gene calls are TRBV28 and TRBJ1-1; a possible D gene is TRBD1 (5 bases). Deletions cut 6 bases from V and 2 bases from J, with 16 bases between. The germline V gene has CDR1 MDHEN and CDR2 SYDVKM. This CDR3 spans 15 amino acids. The CDR3 here is CASRQAIGPNTEAFF. The CDR3 DNA reads as TGTGCCAGCAGACAGGCCATAGGGCCAAACACTGAAGCTTTCTTT.

The J gene is TRBJ2-5, the V gene TRBV27; 11 positions agree with TRBD2. The J call is doubtful: the DNA matches TRBJ2-7 better. CDR3 length: 14 residues. Germline V CDR1 and CDR2: MNHEY, SMNVEV (reference sequence). CDR3 region: CASSSLAGDYEQYF. CDR3 nucleotides: TGTGCCAGCAGTTCACTAGCGGGAGACTACGAGCAGTACTTC.

This rearrangement joins TRBV5-5 to TRBJ2-7; unclear D gene. The length of the CDR3 is 15 residues. Germline values: CDR1 SGHKS, CDR2 YYEKEE (reference sequence). Trimming pared 0 bases from V and 4 bases from J, leaving 14 bases between. In nucleotides, the CDR3 is TGTGCCAGCAGCTTGGTCTGGCAAGAAACGTACGAGCAGTACTTC. As protein: CASSLVWQETYEQYF.

The rearrangement joins TRBV30 to TRBJ2-7; no definite D call. Germline-derived CDR1 and CDR2 are GTSNPN and SVGIG (reference sequence). The CDR3 is made up of 14 amino acids. Trimming left V 5 bases short and J 4 bases short, with 18 bases between. DNA of the CDR3: TGTGCCTGGGCGGCCTTAGATTTAGTATACGAGCAGTACTTC. Translation: CAWAALDLVYEQYF.

V is TRBV25-1 and J is TRBJ2-3; the D call may be TRBD1 or TRBD2 (7 bases each). The length of the CDR3 is 14 residues. CDR1 is MGHDK, CDR2 SYGVNS, per germline. V was shortened by 1 base and J by 11 bases, with 16 bases between the two germline ends. This chain's CDR3 is CASSESGRTGVQYF. For the CDR3, the DNA is TGTGCCAGCAGTGAATCCGGGAGGACAGGAGTGCAGTATTTT.